The rows below give T cell receptor beta chains drawn from one sample of a study of shared clonotypes between healthy human individuals. Here immunoSEQ multiplex PCR was the method, and the copy in TCRdb shows in-frame clones only, minus some. The sample records roughly 2.5 million clones, around 90% being singletons. Sequencing input: naive CD4+ T cells sorted from blood. These receptors all stem from a man between 18 and 35 years old in good health. Each CDR3 is given with its conserved first and last residue. Each record gives: clone size, J gene, V gene, D gene, CDR3 protein, CDR3 DNA. The D gene is left open where the match is weak. Expanded clones are given a class, and other clones once, few, many or no size at all.

>.|TRBJ2-2|TRBV28|TRBD2
CASSLSGGDSTRELFF
TGTGCCAGCAGTCTTAGCGGGGGGGATAGTACCAGGGAGCTGTTTTTT
>.|TRBJ2-4|TRBV6-1|.
CASSEGRRTKNIQYF
TGTGCCAGCAGTGAGGGCAGACGGACCAAAAACATTCAGTACTTC
>.|TRBJ2-5|TRBV5-1|.
CASSFGGAGTETQYF
TGCGCCAGCAGCTTTGGGGGGGCTGGGACAGAGACCCAGTACTTC
>once|TRBJ1-2|TRBV5-6|.
CASSLSKGLVYGYTF
TGTGCCAGCAGCTTGTCAAAGGGGCTAGTCTATGGCTACACCTTC
>.|TRBJ1-2|TRBV6-5|.
CASSTTSSYGYTF
TGTGCCAGCAGTACCACGTCTTCCTATGGCTACACCTTC
>.|TRBJ1-4|TRBV30|.
CAWGTFEKLFF
TGTGCCTGGGGGACGTTTGAAAAACTGTTTTTT
>.|TRBJ2-2|TRBV10-1|.
CASSEGANTGELFF
TGCGCCAGCAGTGAGGGCGCGAACACCGGGGAGCTGTTTTTT
>.|TRBJ1-3|TRBV4-1|.
CASSLTSQASSGNTIYF
TGCGCCAGCAGCCTCACATCTCAGGCCTCTTCTGGAAACACCATATATTTT
>.|TRBJ2-1|TRBV7-9|TRBD2
CASSLSGRLLNEQFF
TGTGCCAGCAGCCTTAGCGGGAGGTTGCTCAATGAGCAGTTCTTC
>.|TRBJ1-1|TRBV18|.
CASSPRVMNTEAFF
TGTGCCAGCTCTCCCAGGGTCATGAACACTGAAGCTTTCTTT
>.|TRBJ1-4|TRBV29-1|.
CSVRPNEKLFF
TGCAGCGTGCGACCTAATGAAAAACTGTTTTTT
>.|TRBJ1-1|TRBV6-1|.
CASRGLEANTEAFF
TGTGCCAGCAGAGGACTTGAGGCTAACACTGAAGCTTTCTTT
>.|TRBJ2-5|TRBV5-6|.
CASNWGPSTLLAETQYF
TGTGCCAGTAATTGGGGGCCGAGCACCCTATTAGCAGAGACCCAGTACTTC
>.|TRBJ2-3|TRBV19|.
CASSSGRGDTQYF
TGTGCCAGTAGTTCAGGACGGGGAGATACGCAGTATTTT
>.|TRBJ1-3|TRBV7-2|TRBD1
CASSLADRLGGNTIYF
TGTGCCAGCAGCTTAGCGGACAGGTTGGGTGGAAACACCATATATTTT
>.|TRBJ1-3|TRBV30|.
CAWTASNTIYF
TGTGCCTGGACCGCCTCGAACACCATATATTTT
>.|TRBJ1-4|TRBV6-6|.
CATGTDEKLFF
TGTGCCACCGGGACGGATGAAAAACTGTTTTTT
>.|TRBJ2-7|TRBV5-4|TRBD1
CASSKGQGVNEQYF
TGTGCCAGCAGCAAGGGACAGGGGGTGAACGAGCAGTACTTC
>.|TRBJ2-3|TRBV7-9|.
CASSPAGSQVDTQYF
TGTGCCAGCAGCCCGGCGGGGAGCCAAGTCGATACGCAGTATTTT
>.|TRBJ2-7|TRBV7-2|.
CASSSRNKYYEQYF
TGTGCCAGCAGCAGCCGGAACAAATACTACGAGCAGTACTTC
>.|TRBJ2-7|TRBV6-6|.
CASKVQGRSYEQYF
TGTGCCAGCAAGGTACAGGGCAGATCCTACGAGCAGTACTTC
>.|TRBJ2-5|TRBV6-1|.
CASRQQVQETQYF
TGTGCCAGCCGTCAACAGGTCCAAGAGACCCAGTACTTC
>few|TRBJ1-1|TRBV2|.
CASSRTALNTEAFF
TGTGCCAGCAGTCGGACAGCCTTGAACACTGAAGCTTTCTTT
>few|TRBJ1-1|TRBV30|.
CAWTLGLNTEAFF
TGTGCCTGGACGCTAGGGTTGAACACTGAAGCTTTCTTT
>.|TRBJ1-4|TRBV7-2|.
CASSRVGGEKLFF
TGTGCCAGCAGCAGGGTTGGCGGTGAAAAACTGTTTTTT
>.|TRBJ2-2|TRBV10-3|.
CAISGFWGSSNTGELFF
TGTGCCATCAGTGGCTTTTGGGGCAGCTCGAACACCGGGGAGCTGTTTTTT
>.|TRBJ2-1|TRBV6-5|TRBD2
CASSYVGGAGNEQFF
TGTGCCAGCAGTTACGTCGGGGGGGCCGGCAATGAGCAGTTCTTC
>.|TRBJ1-2|TRBV5-6|TRBD1
CASSSGQGGYGYTF
TGTGCCAGCAGCTCCGGACAGGGCGGGTATGGCTACACCTTC
>.|TRBJ2-1|TRBV7-9|.
CASSFTASYNEQFF
TGTGCCAGCAGCTTTACAGCCTCCTACAATGAGCAGTTCTTC
>.|TRBJ2-5|TRBV29-1|.
CSVDDREGTQYF
TGCAGCGTTGACGACAGGGAGGGGACCCAGTACTTC
>few|TRBJ1-2|TRBV7-9|.
CASSIGQSDGYTF
TGTGCCAGCAGCATCGGGCAGTCTGACGGCTACACCTTC
>.|TRBJ1-4|TRBV10-3|.
CAISESGGSNEKLFF
TGTGCCATCAGTGAGTCGGGGGGTTCTAATGAAAAACTGTTTTTT
>.|TRBJ2-7|TRBV4-1|.
CASSRTASYEQYF
TGCGCCAGCAGTAGGACAGCCTCCTACGAGCAGTACTTC
>.|TRBJ2-3|TRBV5-1|.
CASSKSSGTDTQYF
TGCGCCAGCAGCAAGAGCTCTGGCACAGATACGCAGTATTTT
>.|TRBJ2-7|TRBV5-4|TRBD2
CASSPGLAGVEYEQYF
TGTGCCAGCAGCCCAGGACTAGCGGGAGTGGAGTACGAGCAGTACTTC
>.|TRBJ2-7|TRBV27|.
CASSDRRYEQYF
TGTGCCAGCTCCGACAGAAGATACGAGCAGTACTTC
>.|TRBJ1-2|TRBV12-5|.
CASGLAGQSYGYTF
TGTGCTAGTGGTTTGGCGGGACAATCCTATGGCTACACCTTC
>.|TRBJ1-5|TRBV2|.
CASSGEYSNQPQHF
TGTGCCAGCAGTGGGGAATATAGCAATCAGCCCCAGCATTTT
>.|TRBJ2-5|TRBV4-3|TRBD2
CASSQAWVRSGSKVSPQETQYF
TGCGCCAGCAGCCAAGCCTGGGTCAGGAGCGGGAGCAAAGTCTCCCCACAAGAGACCCAGTACTTC
>.|TRBJ2-1|TRBV10-3|TRBD1
CAICRDRTYNEQFF
TGTGCCATCTGTCGGGACAGAACCTACAATGAGCAGTTCTTC
>.|TRBJ1-4|TRBV20-1|.
CSVRQEKLFF
TGCAGTGTCAGACAGGAAAAACTGTTTTTT
>.|TRBJ2-5|TRBV7-2|TRBD1
CASSPDRVETQYF
TGTGCCAGCAGCCCGGACAGGGTTGAGACCCAGTACTTC
>.|TRBJ2-2|TRBV7-6|TRBD2
CASSKTSGSAGELFF
TGTGCCAGCAGCAAAACTAGCGGGAGTGCCGGGGAGCTGTTTTTT
>.|TRBJ2-7|TRBV6-1|.
CASGWQASYEQYF
TGTGCCAGCGGATGGCAGGCCTCCTACGAGCAGTACTTC
>.|TRBJ2-7|TRBV4-3|TRBD2
CASSQEVASGRNYEQYF
TGCGCCAGCAGCCAGGAGGTAGCTAGCGGGAGGAACTACGAGCAGTACTTC
>.|TRBJ2-5|TRBV7-8|.
CASRPTWGETQYF
TGTGCCAGCAGACCGACCTGGGGAGAGACCCAGTACTTC
>.|TRBJ2-7|TRBV10-3|TRBD1
CASTGSYEQYF
TGTGCCTCGACAGGGTCCTACGAGCAGTACTTC
>.|TRBJ1-1|TRBV27|.
CASSSTGTYTEAFF
TGTGCCAGCAGTTCCACAGGTACCTACACTGAAGCTTTCTTT
>.|TRBJ2-2|TRBV27|TRBD1
CASSKNGGQGETGELFF
TGTGCCAGCAGCAAAAATGGGGGACAGGGAGAGACCGGGGAGCTGTTTTTT
>.|TRBJ2-3|TRBV5-1|.
CASSLERVADTQYF
TGCGCCAGCAGCTTGGAACGGGTGGCAGATACGCAGTATTTT
>.|TRBJ1-5|TRBV9|TRBD1
CASSVGQGGDNQPQHF
TGTGCCAGCAGCGTAGGACAGGGTGGCGACAATCAGCCCCAGCATTTT
>.|TRBJ1-2|TRBV11-2|.
CASSLELQGNYGYTF
TGTGCCAGCAGCTTAGAGCTACAGGGTAACTATGGCTACACCTTC
>.|TRBJ2-7|TRBV11-2|.
CASSLTRVGEQYF
TGTGCCAGCAGCCTAACACGGGTCGGAGAGCAGTACTTC
>.|TRBJ1-5|TRBV19|.
CASSIGRTVNQPQHF
TGTGCCAGTAGTATAGGGAGGACAGTAAATCAGCCCCAGCATTTT
>.|TRBJ1-4|TRBV19|TRBD1
CASGPGQGQGKLFF
TGTGCCAGCGGACCCGGACAGGGACAGGGAAAACTGTTTTTT
>.|TRBJ1-1|TRBV2|.
CASSGGGGPGTEAFF
TGTGCCAGCAGTGGTGGCGGGGGCCCGGGCACTGAAGCTTTCTTT
>few|TRBJ2-2|TRBV5-1|.
CASSWGRDTSNTGELFF
TGCGCCAGCAGCTGGGGTCGGGACACATCGAACACCGGGGAGCTGTTTTTT